This paragraph covers one T cell receptor beta chain sequence. The sample is drawn from a study of blood T cell repertoires in COVID-19. Germline V gives CDR1 MNHEY, CDR2 SVGAGI. Trimming took 0 bases from V and 0 from J, leaving 9 bases between them. The CDR3 totals 16 residues. Repertoires were generated with immunoSEQ multiplex PCR, while TCRdb's copy carries only in-frame clones and drops some. The sample contains over 150,000 clones, approximately 80% of which appear only once. The receptor comes from a human donor in a cohort sampled during active COVID-19. The sample comprised peripheral blood. The chain is built from TRBV6-5 and TRBJ1-3, with D uncertain. CDR3 in amino acids: CASSYSLRLSGNTIYF. CDR3 DNA sequence: TGTGCCAGCAGTTACTCCCTTCGTCTCTCTGGAAACACCATATATTTT.